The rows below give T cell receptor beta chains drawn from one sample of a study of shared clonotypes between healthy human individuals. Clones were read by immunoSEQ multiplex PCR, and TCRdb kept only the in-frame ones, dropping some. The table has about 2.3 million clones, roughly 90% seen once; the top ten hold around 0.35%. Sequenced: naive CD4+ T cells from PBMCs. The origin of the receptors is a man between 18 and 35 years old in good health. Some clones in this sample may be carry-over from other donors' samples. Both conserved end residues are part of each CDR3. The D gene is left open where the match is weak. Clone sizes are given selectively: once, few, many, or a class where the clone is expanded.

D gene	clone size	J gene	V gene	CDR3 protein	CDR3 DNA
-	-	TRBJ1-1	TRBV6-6	CASSGDGLEAFF	TGTGCCAGCAGTGGGGACGGCCTAGAAGCTTTCTTT
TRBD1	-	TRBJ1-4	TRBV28	CASSTGARRFF	TGTGCCAGCAGTACAGGGGCCCGGCGGTTTTTT
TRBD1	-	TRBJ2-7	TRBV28	CASSKTGGLYEQYF	TGTGCCAGCAGTAAGACAGGGGGCCTCTACGAGCAGTACTTC
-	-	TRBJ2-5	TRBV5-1	CASSLVGAAQETQYF	TGCGCCAGCAGCTTGGTTGGGGCCGCCCAAGAGACCCAGTACTTC
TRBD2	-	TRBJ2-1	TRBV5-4	CASSSHAGGRVNEQFF	TGTGCCAGCAGCTCCCATGCGGGCGGGAGGGTCAATGAGCAGTTCTTC
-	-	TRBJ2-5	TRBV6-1	CASMNIQETQYF	TGTGCCAGCATGAACATTCAAGAGACCCAGTACTTC
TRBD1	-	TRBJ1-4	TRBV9	CASSGRGQGGEKLFF	TGTGCCAGCAGCGGGCGGGGACAGGGGGGTGAAAAACTGTTTTTT
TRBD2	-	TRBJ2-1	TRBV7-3	CASSPTSGRASEQFF	TGTGCCAGCAGCCCTACTAGCGGGAGGGCTAGTGAGCAGTTCTTC
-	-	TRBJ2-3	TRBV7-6	CASSRLGPPDTQYF	TGTGCCAGCAGCAGACTAGGGCCCCCAGATACGCAGTATTTT
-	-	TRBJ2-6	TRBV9	CASTVGSLGGPGANVLTF	TGTGCCAGCACCGTAGGGTCACTCGGGGGGCCTGGGGCCAACGTCCTGACTTTC
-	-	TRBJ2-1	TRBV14	CASSQDLSGLSYNEQFF	TGTGCCAGCAGCCAAGATCTCTCAGGACTCTCCTACAATGAGCAGTTCTTC
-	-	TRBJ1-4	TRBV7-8	CASSLVPGNEKLFF	TGTGCCAGCAGCTTAGTACCGGGAAATGAAAAACTGTTTTTT
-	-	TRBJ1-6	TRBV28	CASSFRSYNSPLHF	TGTGCCAGCAGTTTCCGCTCCTATAATTCACCCCTCCACTTT
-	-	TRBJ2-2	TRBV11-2	CASSLGPRAGELFF	TGTGCCAGCAGCTTGGGGCCTCGGGCCGGGGAGCTGTTTTTT
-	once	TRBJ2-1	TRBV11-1	CASSSKQGYEQFF	TGTGCCAGCAGCTCAAAACAGGGATATGAGCAGTTCTTC
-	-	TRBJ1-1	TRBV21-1	CASSKERWAVLGWNTEAFF	TGTGCCAGCAGCAAAGAACGGTGGGCAGTCCTTGGGTGGAACACTGAAGCTTTCTTT
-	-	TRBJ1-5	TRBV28	CASSSGNPYNQPQHF	TGTGCCAGCAGTTCGGGCAACCCTTACAATCAGCCCCAGCATTTT
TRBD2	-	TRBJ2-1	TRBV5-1	CASGRAGGNNEQFF	TGCGCCAGCGGTAGGGCGGGAGGTAATAATGAGCAGTTCTTC
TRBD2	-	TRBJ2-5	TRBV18	CASSPPSGRVQYF	TGTGCCAGCTCACCACCTAGCGGGAGGGTCCAGTACTTC
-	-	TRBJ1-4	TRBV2	CASSELTGRDEKLFF	TGTGCCAGCAGTGAACTGACGGGAAGGGATGAAAAACTGTTTTTT
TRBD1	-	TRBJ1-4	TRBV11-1	CASSSRGANEKLFF	TGTGCCAGCAGCTCCAGGGGGGCTAATGAAAAACTGTTTTTT
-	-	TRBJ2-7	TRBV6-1	CASTRAGAPYEQYF	TGTGCCAGCACCAGAGCAGGGGCCCCCTACGAGCAGTACTTC
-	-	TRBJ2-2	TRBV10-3	CAIRSGLRTGELFF	TGTGCCATCAGGTCAGGGTTGAGGACCGGGGAGCTGTTTTTT
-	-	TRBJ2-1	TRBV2	CASSVDGAPYNEQFF	TGTGCCAGCAGTGTAGACGGAGCACCCTACAATGAGCAGTTCTTC
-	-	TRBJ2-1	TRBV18	CASSVNPRGSSYNEQFF	TGTGCCAGCTCCGTTAACCCCCGGGGATCGTCCTACAATGAGCAGTTCTTC
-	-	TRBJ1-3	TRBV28	CASRTNGRFSGNTIYF	TGTGCCAGCAGGACGAACGGGCGGTTCTCTGGAAACACCATATATTTT
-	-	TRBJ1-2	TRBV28	CASRDPPERGYTF	TGTGCCAGCAGAGACCCCCCCGAGAGGGGCTACACCTTC
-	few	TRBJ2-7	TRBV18	CASTTGYEQYF	TGTGCCAGCACAACAGGGTACGAGCAGTACTTC